This T cell receptor (beta chain) was sequenced for a study of T cell responses to AZD1222 COVID-19 vaccine. As for the study in general: Second doses at about 4 or about 12 weeks were pooled. General study findings and limits: Nearly half of the spike-specific TCRs reportedly recognize variant regions that carry no mutations.

For this clone: The antigen is unknown.

The CDR3 contains 14 residues. The ends were cut back, 0 bases at V and 5 bases at J, with 9 bases in the middle. In germline, CDR1 is SGDLS, CDR2 YYNGEE. The protocol was immunoSEQ multiplex PCR, while the TCRdb copy is restricted to in-frame clones and leaves out a portion. Counted here are fewer than 150,000 clones, approximately 94% occurring once; the ten biggest clones make up around 5.1%. The chain is built from TRBV9 and TRBJ2-1; D is unclear. The starting material was peripheral blood, obtained on day 0 of AZD1222 vaccination. The sequence was obtained from an adult in good health. The CDR3 loop is CASSVGPTDNEQFF. The CDR3 DNA sequence: TGTGCCAGCAGCGTAGGGCCCACCGACAATGAGCAGTTCTTC.